This T cell receptor (beta chain) was recorded in a study of blood T cells in healthy people across ages. Study conclusions and caveats: A roughly linear age-dependent decrease characterized TCR beta diversity per million T cells.

In regard to this clonotype: The target antigen is unknown.

The CDR3 covers 17 residues. Germline-derived CDR1 and CDR2 are MDHEN and SYDVKM. A second PCR of about 6 to 12 cycles used a sample-barcoded 5' primer and a J-beta primer mix. From the 5' RACE reads, TCRdb called clonotypes with MiXCR, one entry per CDR3 protein. The sample includes about 1.1 million distinct CDR3 sequences, roughly two fifths of them seen just once. Source material: blood. The genes are TRBV28 and TRBJ2-5; 9 positions agree with TRBD1. The J call may be in error: the DNA end matches TRBJ2-7 better. The clonotype comes from a man younger than 30 in good health. CDR3 sequence reads: CASLPRQGVLGRYEQYF. CDR3 sequence (DNA): TGTGCCAGCCTCCCGAGACAGGGGGTATTGGGCCGATACGAGCAGTACTTC.